The 18 T cell receptor beta chains in this list originate from one sample, sequenced in a study of chemoradiotherapy in HPV16-positive cancers. Sequencing used immunoSEQ multiplex PCR; TCRdb keeps in-frame clones, though not all of them. The data show about 24,000 clones, with more than 85% seen just once and 4.5% held by the top ten. The sample in question was blood, obtained from a patient who underwent chemoradiotherapy. The receptors were sampled from a human donor with HPV-associated anogenital cancer.

The V call is TRBV9, the J call TRBJ2-2, with a tentative D call TRBD2 (6 bases). The germline gives CDR1 SGDLS, CDR2 YYNGEE. This CDR3 has 15 amino acids. Trimming took 0 bases from V and 4 from J, leaving 10 bases between them. This CDR3 is CASSVGGAGTGELFF. Here the CDR3 DNA reads TGTGCCAGCAGCGTAGGAGGAGCGGGCACCGGGGAGCTGTTTTTT.

This sequence joins TRBV19 and TRBJ1-5, with TRBD1 matching over 8 bases. Per germline, CDR1 LNHDA and CDR2 SQIVND (reference sequence). V was pared by 6 bases and J by 3 bases, with 7 bases of the junction left unmatched. The CDR3 contains 15 residues. In DNA, the CDR3 is TGTGCCAGTAGAACGACAGGGGAGTCCAATCAGCCCCAGCATTTT. It is translated as CASRTTGESNQPQHF. Full variable domain (rest looked up from reference TRBV19 and TRBJ1-5): DGGITQSPKYLFRKEGQNVTLSCEQNLNHDAMYWYRQDPGQGLRLIYYSQIVNDFQKGDIAEGYSVSREKKESFPLTVTSAQKNPTAFYLCASRTTGESNQPQHFGDGTRLSIL.

The chain is built from TRBV5-1 and TRBJ2-1; 8 bases fit TRBD2. Germline CDR1 and CDR2: SGHRS and YFSETQ. J lost 5 bases, V lost 4 bases, and 5 bases had no gene match. The CDR3 has 14 residues. CDR3 in DNA: TGCGCCAGCAGCCCGACTAGCGTGAACAATGAGCAGTTCTTC. The encoded protein is CASSPTSVNNEQFF.

This sequence joins TRBV5-4 and TRBJ1-4; D perhaps matches TRBD1 (6 bases). The CDR3 totals 16 residues. The ends were cut back, 2 bases at V and 8 bases at J, with 19 bases in the middle. The germline V gene encodes CDR1 SGHNT and CDR2 YYREEE (reference sequence). The CDR3 protein is CASSLGQSGAHEKLFF. Written as DNA, the CDR3 is TGTGCCAGCAGCTTAGGACAGAGCGGGGCACACGAAAAACTGTTTTTT. The complete variable domain, with remaining parts taken from reference TRBV5-4 and TRBJ1-4, reads ETGVTQSPTHLIKTRGQQVTLRCSSQSGHNTVSWYQQALGQGPQFIFQYYREEENGRGNFPPRFSGLQFPNYSSELNVNALELDDSALYLCASSLGQSGAHEKLFFGSGTQLSVL.

The chain is built from TRBV5-8 and TRBJ2-7; 10 nucleotides agree with TRBD1. This CDR3 spans 14 amino acids. After removal of 6 bases from V and 2 bases from J, the junction contained 5 bases not matched to a gene. Germline V CDR1 and CDR2: SGHTS, YDEGEE. The CDR3 nucleotides are TGTGCCAGCATCCGACAGGGGGCGCCCTACGAGCAGTACTTC. Protein sequence: CASIRQGAPYEQYF.

This clone was picked up one time. This rearrangement joins TRBV6-5 to TRBJ2-5; tentatively, D is TRBD1 (6 bases). The J call may be incorrect, as the DNA end agrees better with TRBJ2-7. The CDR3 extends over 12 amino acids. Per the germline V gene, CDR1 is MNHEY and CDR2 is SVGAGI. CDR3 residues: CASSFGTSEQYF. CDR3 bases: TGTGCCAGCAGTTTCGGGACATCCGAGCAGTACTTC.

The chain joins TRBV5-6 to TRBJ2-3; the match to TRBD1 covers 8 bases. CDR1 and CDR2 from the germline V gene are SGHDT and YYEEEE. Germline trimming cut 4 bases from V and 5 bases from J; bases unmatched to any gene: 6. The CDR3 totals 14 residues. CDR3 sequence: CASSLGQGRDTQYF. CDR3 in DNA: TGTGCCAGCAGCCTCGGACAGGGAAGAGATACGCAGTATTTT.

This clone was seen a single time. The rearrangement joins TRBV7-8 to TRBJ1-3; TRBD1 is a possible D gene (6 bases). Germline CDR1 and CDR2: SGHVS and FQNEAQ. Trimming pared 5 bases from V and 2 bases from J, leaving 13 bases between. The CDR3 extends over 15 amino acids. CDR3 loop: CASSTDGGPGNTIYF. The CDR3 nucleotides read TGTGCCAGCAGCACCGACGGGGGGCCTGGAAACACCATATATTTT.

The rearrangement links TRBV4-2 to TRBJ2-7; unclear D gene. This CDR3 has 11 residues. The germline gives CDR1 LGHNA, CDR2 YNFKEQ. V was trimmed by 2 bases and J by 5 bases, leaving 4 bases between them. The chain's CDR3 is CASSQLDEQYF. Written as DNA, the CDR3 is TGTGCCAGCAGCCAATTGGACGAGCAGTACTTC.

The chain is built from TRBV18 and TRBJ2-2, with 9 positions matching TRBD2. After removal of 4 bases from V and 4 bases from J, the junction contained 7 bases not matched to a gene. The V gene's germline CDR1 is KGHSH and CDR2 LQKENI. There are 16 residues in the CDR3. CDR3 in amino acids: CASSLRTSVVTGELFF. The DNA for the CDR3 is TGTGCCAGCTCACTGCGGACTAGCGTCGTCACCGGGGAGCTGTTTTTT.

The chain is built from TRBV11-3 and TRBJ2-2; D tentatively reads TRBD1 or TRBD2 (5 bases each). This CDR3 is built from 17 residues. Per the germline V gene, CDR1 is SGHNT and CDR2 is YENEEA. Trimming removed 1 base at V and 1 base at J, with 13 bases between. CDR3 nucleotide sequence: TGTGCCAGCAGCTTAGTGACCGGGACGGTGAACACCGGGGAGCTGTTTTTT. This sequence encodes CASSLVTGTVNTGELFF.

To note about this clone: This same CDR3 is encoded by further DNA sequences in the sample. The chain carries TRBV5-4 and TRBJ2-3, with TRBD2 as a possible D gene (5 bases). Per germline, CDR1 SGHNT and CDR2 YYREEE (reference sequence). This CDR3 has 15 amino acids. V gave up 0 bases and J gave up 2 bases, with 10 bases separating them. Here the CDR3 DNA reads TGTGCCAGCAGCTTGGCCAGCGGTTACACAGATACGCAGTATTTT. Residues: CASSLASGYTDTQYF.

V is TRBV5-1 and J is TRBJ2-3; 8 bases match TRBD2. Losses at the gene ends were 7 bases for V and 1 base for J; bases not matched to a gene: 5. The CDR3 loop spans 14 amino acids. Germline CDR1 reads SGHRS; CDR2 reads YFSETQ. In DNA form, the CDR3 reads TGCGCCAGCGGAGCGGGAGCCCGCACAGATACGCAGTATTTT. This translates into CASGAGARTDTQYF.

In this sample, this clone turned up once. The chain has TRBV29-1 and TRBJ2-2; the D is unclear. The CDR3 covers 13 residues. Germline CDR1 reads SQVTM; CDR2 reads ANQGSEA. V was trimmed by 2 bases and J by 0 bases, leaving 4 bases between them. The CDR3 DNA sequence: TGCAGCGTTGAACAATCGAACACCGGGGAGCTGTTTTTT. The encoded protein is CSVEQSNTGELFF.

This clone was counted only a few times. The chain links TRBV6-1 to TRBJ1-6; 9 nucleotides agree with TRBD1. The V gene's germline CDR1 is MNHNS and CDR2 SASEGT. J lost 10 bases, V lost 6 bases, and 7 bases had no gene match. The CDR3 is made up of 14 amino acids. The CDR3 spells CASRVQGAGSPLHF. The CDR3 nucleotides read TGTGCCAGCAGGGTACAGGGGGCTGGGTCACCCCTCCACTTT.

V usage is TRBV5-1 and J usage is TRBJ2-5; tentative D call: TRBD1 (5 bases). Germline V gene lookup returns CDR1 SGHRS and CDR2 YFSETQ. This CDR3 is built from 12 residues. V lost 6 bases, J lost 7 bases, and 13 bases lay in between. The chain's CDR3 is CASKKGQGTQYF. The DNA for the CDR3 is TGCGCCAGCAAGAAGGGCCAGGGGACCCAGTACTTC. Looking up the rest from reference TRBV5-1 and TRBJ2-5 gives the full variable domain: KAGVTQTPRYLIKTRGQQVTLSCSPISGHRSVSWYQQTPGQGLQFLFEYFSETQRNKGNFPGRFSGRQFSNSRSEMNVSTLELGDSALYLCASKKGQGTQYFGPGTRLLVL.

The rearrangement links TRBV7-8 to TRBJ2-7; TRBD2 matches 11 bases. With 5 bases clipped from V and 2 bases from J, the junction kept 20 bases outside the gene matches. Germline loops: CDR1 SGHVS, CDR2 FQNEAQ. The CDR3 covers 20 residues. CDR3 residues: CASSPLVPGLAEHLTYEQYF. DNA of the CDR3: TGTGCCAGCAGCCCGTTAGTGCCGGGACTAGCGGAACACCTAACCTACGAGCAGTACTTC.

The chain employs TRBV5-4 and TRBJ2-3; no firm D call. The CDR3 is 16 amino acids. Germline V gene sequence: CDR1 SGHNT, CDR2 YYREEE (reference sequence). Trimming took off 0 bases at V and 2 bases at J, with 13 bases between the two ends. CDR3 bases: TGTGCCAGCAGCTTGGCCCAAAACGGCTTCACAGATACGCAGTATTTT. Its protein product is CASSLAQNGFTDTQYF. The full variable domain, in which reference TRBV5-4 and TRBJ2-3 provide the parts outside the CDR3, is ETGVTQSPTHLIKTRGQQVTLRCSSQSGHNTVSWYQQALGQGPQFIFQYYREEENGRGNFPPRFSGLQFPNYSSELNVNALELDDSALYLCASSLAQNGFTDTQYFGPGTRLTVL.